Below, 13 T cell receptor beta chains from the same sample are listed, as sequenced in a study of beta chain features in type 1 diabetes. Expressed TCRB transcripts were sequenced, since all the RNA that had been isolated was reverse transcribed. TCRdb's copy holds only in-frame clones and misses some; the assay was immunoSEQ multiplex PCR. Seen here are hundreds of thousands of clones, roughly a sixth observed once, and the top ten hold approximately 0.087%. Sequenced: naive CD4+ T cells from blood. The receptors stem from a man younger than 35 in good health.

J is TRBJ1-1 and V is TRBV5-1; D might be TRBD1 (5 bases). This CDR3 contains 15 residues. Trimming took off 0 bases at V and 4 bases at J, with 13 bases between the two ends. Germline V CDR1 and CDR2: SGHRS, YFSETQ. CDR3 nucleotide sequence: TGCGCCAGCAGCTTGGGGCAGGGCAAAGTCACTGAAGCTTTCTTT. Protein sequence: CASSLGQGKVTEAFF.

V usage is TRBV12-5 and J usage is TRBJ1-1; TRBD1 agrees at 7 bases. The CDR3 spans 13 residues. With V trimmed by 7 bases and J by 7 bases, 9 bases remained unmatched. CDR1 is LGHNT, CDR2 FRNRAP, per germline. CDR3 sequence: CASASQGRGEAFF. The CDR3 DNA reads as TGTGCTAGTGCCTCACAGGGGAGGGGTGAAGCTTTCTTT.

This clone has only a few counts. This chain links TRBV25-1 with TRBJ2-5, with TRBD2 matching 13 bases. This CDR3 comprises 14 residues. J lost 8 bases, V lost 4 bases, and 4 bases had no gene match. CDR1 MGHDK and CDR2 SYGVNS come from the germline V gene. CDR3 protein: CASSAPGLAGTQYF. The CDR3 nucleotides are TGTGCCAGCAGTGCTCCGGGACTAGCGGGAACCCAGTACTTC.

The table lists this clone with a count of one. This chain links TRBV28 with TRBJ1-5; D is possibly TRBD1 (6 bases). The CDR3 contains 17 residues. V was cut by 5 bases and J by 5 bases, with 22 bases left in between. Germline V gene data show CDR1 as MDHEN and CDR2 as SYDVKM. The CDR3 sequence: CASSPGGTGGRYQPQHF. The CDR3 coding sequence is TGTGCCAGCAGTCCCGGCGGGACGGGGGGCAGATATCAGCCCCAGCATTTT.

The sample holds a few counts of this clone. The rearrangement joins TRBV4-1 to TRBJ1-3, with D unresolved. Per the germline V gene, CDR1 is MGHRA and CDR2 is YSYEKL. The CDR3 loop spans 16 amino acids. The germline V and J ends were trimmed by 0 bases and 0 bases, with 9 bases remaining between them. CDR3 residues: CASSQDYQSSGNTIYF. The CDR3 DNA reads TGCGCCAGCAGCCAAGATTACCAGAGCTCTGGAAACACCATATATTTT.

The CDR3 protein is CASSLRQASYGYTF. CDR3 nucleotides: TGTGCCAGCAGTTTAAGACAGGCCAGCTATGGCTACACCTTC. The chain carries TRBV28 and TRBJ1-2, with a possible D match to TRBD1 (6 bases). V was clipped by 2 bases and J by 4 bases, with 11 bases between them. The germline gives CDR1 MDHEN, CDR2 SYDVKM. The CDR3 is 14 residues long.

The table lists this clone with a few counts. The CDR3 sequence is CASSPSGRVTDTQYF. The CDR3, as DNA: TGTGCCAGCAGTCCTAGCGGGAGGGTCACAGATACGCAGTATTTT. V gene TRBV28 combines with J gene TRBJ2-3, with 12 bases identical to TRBD2. Germline lookup yields CDR1 MDHEN and CDR2 SYDVKM. CDR3 length: 15 residues. Trimming cost V 5 bases and J 2 bases; bases outside gene matches: 2.

This clone was counted between two and nine times. The rearrangement uses TRBV2 and TRBJ1-1; D is possibly TRBD1 (6 bases). Germline lookup yields CDR1 SNHLY and CDR2 FYNNEI. This CDR3 region has 14 residues. Trimming shortened V by 2 bases and J by 1 base, and 8 bases separated the two germline ends. The CDR3, as DNA: TGTGCCAGCAGTGAAAGGGGACAGAACACTGAAGCTTTCTTT. The encoded protein is CASSERGQNTEAFF.

This clone was seen more than once but under ten times. The V and J genes are TRBV18 and TRBJ1-4; no reliable D call. CDR3 length equals 17 residues. The V and J ends lost 0 bases and 5 bases respectively, with 16 bases between them. Germline CDR1 is KGHSH and CDR2 is LQKENI. The CDR3 is CASSPPGSPSYNEKLFF. CDR3 sequence (DNA): TGTGCCAGCTCACCACCGGGCAGCCCCTCTTACAATGAAAAACTGTTTTTT.

This rearrangement joins TRBV6-6 to TRBJ2-3; 12 bases align to TRBD2. This CDR3 spans 15 amino acids. V lost 6 bases to trimming and J lost 3 bases; unmatched junction nucleotides: 4. Germline V gives CDR1 MNHNY, CDR2 SVGAGI (reference sequence). The CDR3 DNA reads as TGTGCCAGCAGACAAGGGACTAGCGGGACAGATACGCAGTATTTT. Amino acids: CASRQGTSGTDTQYF.

In its sample, this clone was seen a few times. The genes are TRBV4-2 and TRBJ1-2, with a possible D match to TRBD1 (6 bases). Deletions cut 4 bases from V and 3 bases from J, with 24 bases between. The CDR3 has 18 amino acids. Germline V gene sequence: CDR1 LGHNA, CDR2 YNFKEQ. The DNA of the CDR3 is TGTGCCAGCAGCCTTTTGCTCAGGGGACGACGGAAGGACTATGGCTACACCTTC. Protein sequence: CASSLLLRGRRKDYGYTF.

This clone was recorded a few times. The chain has TRBV6-1 and TRBJ1-1; TRBD1 matches at 7 bases. Germline lookup yields CDR1 MNHNS and CDR2 SASEGT. The CDR3 runs to 12 residues. After removal of 6 bases from V and 7 bases from J, the junction contained 5 bases not matched to a gene. CDR3 sequence: CASRWGQLEAFF. The CDR3 nucleotides read TGTGCCAGCAGATGGGGACAGCTTGAAGCTTTCTTT.

The V call is TRBV15, the J call TRBJ1-5, with a weak D call TRBD1 (5 bases). The CDR3 has 15 residues. Germline V gene lookup returns CDR1 LNHNV and CDR2 YYDKDF (reference sequence). V was trimmed by 1 base and J by 5 bases, leaving 12 bases between them. This chain's CDR3 is CATSRGAGRYQPQHF. The CDR3 region has the DNA TGTGCCACCAGCAGAGGGGCAGGGAGGTATCAGCCCCAGCATTTT.